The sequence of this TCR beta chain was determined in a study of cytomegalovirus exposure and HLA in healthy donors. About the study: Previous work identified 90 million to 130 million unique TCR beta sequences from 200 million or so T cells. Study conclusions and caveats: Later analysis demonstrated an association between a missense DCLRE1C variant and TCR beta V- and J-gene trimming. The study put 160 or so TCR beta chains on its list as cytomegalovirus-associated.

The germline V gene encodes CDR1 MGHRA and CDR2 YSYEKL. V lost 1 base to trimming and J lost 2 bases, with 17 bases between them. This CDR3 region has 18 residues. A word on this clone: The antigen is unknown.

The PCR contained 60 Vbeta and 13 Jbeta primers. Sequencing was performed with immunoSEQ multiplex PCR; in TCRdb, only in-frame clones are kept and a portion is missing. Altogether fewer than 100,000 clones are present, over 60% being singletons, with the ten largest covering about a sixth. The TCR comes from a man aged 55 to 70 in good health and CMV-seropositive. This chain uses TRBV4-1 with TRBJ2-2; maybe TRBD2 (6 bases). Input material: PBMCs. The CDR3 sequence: CASSQGILRDLNTGELFF. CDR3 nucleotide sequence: TGCGCCAGCAGCCAAGGTATATTGCGGGACCTTAACACCGGGGAGCTGTTTTTT.